Shown below are 21 T cell receptor beta chains from a single sample sequenced in a study of human T cells and chemical hapten exposure. Time point here: patch test 1, 2 weeks after DPC sensitization. Treatment described: therapeutic diphenylcyclopropenone sensitization with weekly scalp DPC. TCRdb recomputed calls from the RACE reads with MiXCR, one row per CDR3 protein. The profile covers some 94,000 distinct CDR3 sequences, with 9.5% to 15% appearing a single time and approximately 2% taken by the ten largest. The sample was whole blood, taken in connection with sensitization to the hapten diphenylcyclopropenone (DPC). The receptors were sampled from a woman aged 40-49 years with alopecia areata. Some clones in this sample may be carry-over from other donors' samples.

The chain has TRBV28 and TRBJ2-5; D may be TRBD1 (6 bases). Germline V CDR1 and CDR2: MDHEN, SYDVKM. This CDR3 is 15 amino acids long. Trimming removed 7 bases from V and 3 bases from J, with 18 bases in between. CDR3 sequence (DNA): TGTGCCAGCACCCCTTCAGGGGTTGGGGAAGAGACCCAGTACTTC. Translated, it gives CASTPSGVGEETQYF.

This clonotype came up a few times. The V gene is TRBV28, the J gene TRBJ2-2; no reliable D call. The germline CDR1 and CDR2 sequences are MDHEN and SYDVKM. The CDR3 runs 15 residues. The V end lost 3 bases, the J end lost 4 bases, and 12 bases lay between the germline ends. The CDR3 sequence: CASSFGPRSTGELFF. The CDR3 DNA reads as TGTGCCAGCAGTTTCGGACCCCGGAGCACCGGGGAGCTGTTTTTT.

This clonotype was counted at least ten times. The CDR3 DNA reads as TGTGCCAGCAGGGGCTTGGGCTATAAGACAGATACGCAGTATTTT. This encodes CASRGLGYKTDTQYF. The gene calls are TRBV28 and TRBJ2-3; D is unclear. This CDR3 region has 15 residues. Per the germline V gene, CDR1 is MDHEN and CDR2 is SYDVKM. V was trimmed by 6 bases and J by 3 bases, leaving 16 bases between them. The variable domain in full, with the rest retrieved from reference TRBV28 and TRBJ2-3, is DVKVTQSSRYLVKRTGEKVFLECVQDMDHENMFWYRQDPGLGLRLIYFSYDVKMKEKGDIPEGYSVSREKKERFSLILESASTNQTSMYLCASRGLGYKTDTQYFGPGTRLTVL.

In DNA, the CDR3 is TGTGCCAGCAGCTCACAGGGGGTAAGCACTGAAGCTTTCTTT. It specifies CASSSQGVSTEAFF. This chain connects TRBV7-2 to TRBJ1-1; 8 nucleotides match TRBD1. V lost 4 bases to trimming and J lost 4 bases; unmatched junction nucleotides: 5. The CDR3 sequence is 14 residues long. Germline-derived CDR1 and CDR2 are SGHTA and FQGNSA. Based on the CDR3 plus reference TRBV7-2 and TRBJ1-1, the full variable domain is GAGVSQSPSNKVTEKGKDVELRCDPISGHTALYWYRQSLGQGLEFLIYFQGNSAPDKSGLPSDRFSAERTGGSVSTLTIQRTQQEDSAVYLCASSSQGVSTEAFFGQGTRLTVV.

V gene TRBV30 combines with J gene TRBJ2-5; 7 nucleotides align to TRBD1. V shed 4 bases and J 9 bases; nucleotides not matched to a gene: 14. The CDR3 has 14 amino acids. Looked up from germline, CDR1 is GTSNPN and CDR2 is SVGIG (reference sequence). CDR3 amino acids: CAWNRDRGVDAQYF. The DNA for the CDR3 is TGTGCCTGGAACAGGGACAGAGGGGTGGATGCCCAGTACTTC.

There are many counts of this clonotype. The chain couples TRBV7-8 to TRBJ2-3; possible D gene TRBD1, 5 bases. Trimming removed 5 bases at V and 6 bases at J, with 12 bases between. The germline V gene has CDR1 SGHVS and CDR2 FQNEAQ. This CDR3 region has 13 residues. DNA for the CDR3: TGTGCCAGCAGCGTTGACAGCTTCGATACGCAGTATTTT. Translated: CASSVDSFDTQYF.

This clonotype was found many times. This rearrangement joins TRBV28 to TRBJ1-1; 7 nucleotides match TRBD1. The CDR3 contains 13 residues. The V and J ends lost 2 bases and 6 bases, in that order; junction bases with no gene match: 3. CDR1 is MDHEN and CDR2 is SYDVKM in the germline V gene. CDR3 nucleotide sequence: TGTGCCAGCAGTTTAAGAGGGGGCTCTGAAGCTTTCTTT. It yields the protein CASSLRGGSEAFF.

This clonotype is a singleton in its sample. J is TRBJ1-4 and V is TRBV6-5; D is unresolved. Trimming left V 7 bases short and J 7 bases short, with 13 bases between. The germline V gene encodes CDR1 MNHEY and CDR2 SVGAGI. The CDR3 covers 13 residues. CDR3 bases: TGTGCCAGCAAGTCAGGACTATCTGAAAAACTGTTTTTT. Translated: CASKSGLSEKLFF.

This clonotype has only a few counts. The chain joins TRBV20-1 to TRBJ2-7; 10 nucleotides align to TRBD2. The CDR3 has 15 residues. Losses at the gene ends were 0 bases for V and 0 bases for J; bases not matched to a gene: 2. Germline assignment: CDR1 DFQATT and CDR2 SNEGSKA (reference sequence). In nucleotides, the CDR3 is TGCAGTGCTAGAGAAGCTAGCGGGAGCTCCTACGAGCAGTACTTC. Translated, it gives CSAREASGSSYEQYF.

At least ten counts were recorded for this clonotype. This chain links TRBV7-9 with TRBJ2-3; TRBD2 matches 11 bases. Germline values: CDR1 SEHNR, CDR2 FQNEAQ (reference sequence). V gave up 0 bases and J gave up 5 bases; unmatched junction bases: 7. The length of the CDR3 is 17 residues. Here the CDR3 reads CASSLASLAGVQDTQYF. CDR3 coding DNA: TGTGCCAGCAGCTTAGCCTCACTAGCGGGAGTCCAAGATACGCAGTATTTT.

Note on this clonotype: Possible read error: a much larger clone is one base away. This chain connects TRBV7-9 to TRBJ1-6, with a possible D match to TRBD1 (5 bases). Per the germline V gene, CDR1 is SEHNR and CDR2 is FQNEAQ (reference sequence). This CDR3 comprises 14 residues. The CDR3 DNA is TGTGTCAGCGGGGCGAGCTCCTATAATTCACCCCTCCACTTT. Protein product: CVSGASSYNSPLHF.

At least ten counts were recorded for this clonotype. This chain connects TRBV18 to TRBJ2-7; D tentatively fits TRBD1 or TRBD2 (5 bases each). Deletions cut 5 bases from V and 4 bases from J, with 18 bases between. Germline CDR1 KGHSH, CDR2 LQKENI. CDR3 length: 15 amino acids. This CDR3 is CASSIQKGDRYEQYF. CDR3 nucleotide sequence: TGTGCCAGCTCAATACAAAAAGGGGACCGGTACGAGCAGTACTTC.

This sequence joins TRBV19 and TRBJ2-1, with 7 bases aligning to TRBD2. Germline V gives CDR1 LNHDA, CDR2 SQIVND (reference sequence). The CDR3 extends over 16 amino acids. The V gene end was trimmed by 6 bases and the J gene end by 5 bases; junction bases not matched to a gene: 13. CDR3 in amino acids: CASSRRAGVVDNEQFF. The CDR3 DNA reads as TGTGCCAGTAGCCGCAGGGCGGGAGTTGTGGACAATGAGCAGTTCTTC.

The chain couples TRBV24-1 to TRBJ1-5; 9 bases map to TRBD1. Germline values: CDR1 KGHDR, CDR2 SFDVKD. Trimming took 4 bases from V and 6 from J; bases not matched to a gene: 6. The CDR3 consists of 15 residues. This CDR3 reads CATSEGTGRGQPQHF. CDR3 nucleotide sequence: TGTGCCACCAGTGAGGGGACAGGGAGAGGTCAGCCCCAGCATTTT.

The table lists this clonotype with a few counts. V and J are TRBV18 and TRBJ2-4; 7 bases map to TRBD2. After removal of 4 bases from V and 5 bases from J, the junction contained 5 bases not matched to a gene. CDR1 KGHSH and CDR2 LQKENI come from the germline V gene. The CDR3 runs 14 residues. This CDR3 reads CASSLSSGENIQYF. As DNA, the CDR3 is TGTGCCAGCTCACTATCTAGCGGCGAAAACATTCAGTACTTC.

Points on this clonotype: Germline and junction disagree at one end, which may indicate a read error. The chain uses TRBV11-2 and TRBJ1-4; D perhaps matches TRBD1 (6 bases). Germline V lookup: CDR1 SGHAT, CDR2 FQNNGV. CDR3 length: 17 amino acids. The CDR3 reads CASSVDRRGGRNEKLFF. The CDR3 DNA is TGTGCCAGCAGCGTAGACCGAAGGGGGGGCCGTAATGAAAAACTGTTTTTT.

Ten or more counts support this clonotype. This chain joins TRBV5-1 and TRBJ2-5; 9 bases fit TRBD2. Germline V gives CDR1 SGHRS, CDR2 YFSETQ. CDR3 length: 15 amino acids. V lost 3 bases and J lost 2; bases outside the gene matches: 5. CDR3 protein: CASSSSGLAQETQYF. The CDR3 coding sequence is TGCGCCAGCAGCTCTTCAGGACTAGCGCAAGAGACCCAGTACTTC.

This clonotype showed up just a few times. Here the CDR3 reads CASSHGQREAFF. In DNA, the CDR3 is TGTGCCAGCAGCCACGGACAGCGCGAAGCTTTCTTT. The chain is built from TRBV28 and TRBJ1-1; maybe TRBD1 (6 bases). The CDR3 extends over 12 amino acids. In germline, CDR1 is MDHEN, CDR2 SYDVKM. The V gene lost 6 bases and the J gene lost 8 bases, with 13 bases spanning the gap. Filled out from reference TRBV28 and TRBJ1-1, the complete variable domain reads DVKVTQSSRYLVKRTGEKVFLECVQDMDHENMFWYRQDPGLGLRLIYFSYDVKMKEKGDIPEGYSVSREKKERFSLILESASTNQTSMYLCASSHGQREAFFGQGTRLTVV.

This clonotype was detected only a few times. The V gene is TRBV20-1, the J gene TRBJ2-2; either TRBD1 or TRBD2 may fit D (5 bases each). The V gene lost 6 bases and the J gene lost 1 base, with 9 bases spanning the gap. This CDR3 is built from 13 residues. Germline CDR1 is DFQATT and CDR2 is SNEGSKA (reference sequence). The CDR3 region has the DNA TGCAGTGCCGGGGCTGTGAACACCGGGGAGCTGTTTTTT. Residues: CSAGAVNTGELFF.

The CDR3 sequence: CASSLEGTTNTEAFF. For the CDR3, the DNA is TGTGCCAGCAGCTTAGAAGGGACAACGAACACTGAAGCTTTCTTT. J is TRBJ1-1 and V is TRBV7-2, with D maybe TRBD1 (6 bases). V lost 1 base to trimming and J lost 1 base, with 10 bases between them. Per germline, CDR1 SGHTA and CDR2 FQGNSA. This CDR3 comprises 15 residues.

This clonotype was seen a few times. The chain uses TRBV18 and TRBJ1-1, with D perhaps TRBD1 (6 bases). This CDR3 has 13 amino acids. With 7 bases removed from V and 1 base from J, the gap between germline ends came to 10 bases. The germline gives CDR1 KGHSH, CDR2 LQKENI. The CDR3 loop is CASLTGRNTEAFF. DNA for the CDR3: TGTGCCAGCTTAACAGGGCGGAACACTGAAGCTTTCTTT.